These 20 T cell receptor beta chains originate from one sample sequenced in a study of blood T cell repertoires in COVID-19 (dated by TCRdb to about 2020). Libraries were constructed by the immunoSEQ multiplex PCR assay. Imported from immuneACCESS, the table was reduced by TCRdb to in-frame sequences with V and J called. These copies leave out some clones; in studies compared against another copy, an unresolved V gene accounts for under half, and the cause of the remainder is not known. For this sample there are 100,000 to 120,000 clones; about 90% appear just once. The ten largest clones take up around 4.9% of the sample. Sequenced: peripheral blood. These receptor sequences come from a human donor in a cohort sampled during active COVID-19.

The chain has TRBV3-1 (or the pseudogene TRBV3-2) and TRBJ2-5, with TRBD2 identical over 11 bases. The CDR3 totals 17 residues. Germline-derived CDR1 and CDR2 are LGHDT and YNNKEL (reference sequence). V lost 2 bases and J lost 1; bases outside the gene matches: 6. CDR3 protein: CASSQNALAGAQETQYF. CDR3 bases: TGTGCCAGCAGCCAAAACGCACTAGCGGGAGCCCAAGAGACCCAGTACTTC.

The gene calls are TRBV7-9 and TRBJ1-3; D unresolved. CDR1 SEHNR and CDR2 FQNEAQ come from the germline V gene (reference sequence). This CDR3 is 16 amino acids long. The V end lost 5 bases, the J end lost 0 bases, and 14 bases lay between the germline ends. The CDR3 is CASSPRGRASGNTIYF. The CDR3 nucleotides read TGTGCCAGCAGCCCCCGTGGTAGAGCCTCTGGAAACACCATATATTTT.

This clone was picked up a small number of times. The V call is TRBV6-5, the J call TRBJ1-2; 11 nucleotides line up with TRBD1. The ends lost 2 bases at V and 3 bases at J; junction bases unmatched: 2. CDR1 and CDR2 from the germline V gene are MNHEY and SVGAGI. The CDR3 runs to 15 residues. CDR3 sequence: CASSYPGQGDYGYTF. The DNA for the CDR3 is TGTGCCAGCAGTTACCCGGGACAGGGGGACTATGGCTACACCTTC.

The gene calls are TRBV18 and TRBJ2-3; TRBD1 matches at 11 bases. Germline CDR1 reads KGHSH; CDR2 reads LQKENI. The length of the CDR3 is 16 residues. V lost 5 bases and J lost 0; bases outside the gene matches: 4. As DNA, the CDR3 is TGTGCCAGCTCAGCCGGGACAGGGGGAAGCACAGATACGCAGTATTTT. As protein: CASSAGTGGSTDTQYF.

V usage is TRBV5-1 and J usage is TRBJ2-7; 9 nucleotides match TRBD1. CDR3 length: 15 residues. From germline, CDR1 is SGHRS and CDR2 YFSETQ. V shed 4 bases and J 5 bases; nucleotides not matched to a gene: 10. Here the CDR3 DNA reads TGCGCCAGCAGCCTCCGAGGGACAGGGCGCGACGAGCAGTACTTC. It codes for CASSLRGTGRDEQYF.

CDR3 DNA sequence: TGTGCCAGTAGTATAGGGCAGTACACTGAAGCTTTCTTT. Residues: CASSIGQYTEAFF. J is TRBJ1-1 and V is TRBV19; D gene ambiguous. This CDR3 region has 13 residues. Germline CDR1 LNHDA, CDR2 SQIVND (reference sequence). V lost 1 base and J lost 3, with 6 bases in between. The entire variable domain, with the rest obtained from reference TRBV19 and TRBJ1-1, is as follows: DGGITQSPKYLFRKEGQNVTLSCEQNLNHDAMYWYRQDPGQGLRLIYYSQIVNDFQKGDIAEGYSVSREKKESFPLTVTSAQKNPTAFYLCASSIGQYTEAFFGQGTRLTVV.

The chain carries TRBV4-2 and TRBJ2-2, with D uncertain. The V gene's germline CDR1 is LGHNA and CDR2 YNFKEQ. V was pared by 0 bases and J by 1 base, with 6 bases between. This CDR3 region has 15 residues. CDR3 sequence: CASSQDPWNTGELFF. CDR3 DNA: TGTGCCAGCAGCCAAGATCCCTGGAACACCGGGGAGCTGTTTTTT.

The chain uses TRBV28 and TRBJ2-4; 9 nucleotides line up with TRBD1. CDR3 length equals 18 residues. The V segment lost 5 bases and the J segment 0 bases; nucleotides outside the gene matches: 11. The germline V gene encodes CDR1 MDHEN and CDR2 SYDVKM. CDR3 amino acids: CASSRFGRDREAKNIQYF. CDR3 coding DNA: TGTGCCAGCAGTCGATTTGGCCGGGACAGGGAAGCCAAAAACATTCAGTACTTC.

CDR3 nucleotides: TGTGCCTGGACCCCTACCTATGGAGCCACTGAAGCTTTCTTT. Amino acids: CAWTPTYGATEAFF. The rearrangement links TRBV30 to TRBJ1-1, with D unresolved. This CDR3 comprises 14 residues. Trimming pared 4 bases from V and 4 bases from J, leaving 16 bases between. Looked up from germline, CDR1 is GTSNPN and CDR2 is SVGIG (reference sequence).

J is TRBJ1-1 and V is TRBV2; maybe TRBD1 (6 bases). CDR1 is SNHLY, CDR2 FYNNEI, per germline. CDR3 length: 13 residues. V lost 5 bases to trimming and J lost 0 bases, with 7 bases between them. CDR3: CASSRQVNTEAFF. The CDR3 DNA reads as TGTGCCAGCAGTAGACAGGTGAACACTGAAGCTTTCTTT.

The chain combines TRBV9 with TRBJ2-5; 8 bases are shared with TRBD1. CDR3 length: 15 residues. J was trimmed by 0 bases and V by 3 bases; bases with no gene match: 4. CDR1 and CDR2 (germline): SGDLS, YYNGEE. The CDR3 region has the DNA TGTGCCAGCAGCGCCGGGACAGGTTACCAAGAGACCCAGTACTTC. Translating gives CASSAGTGYQETQYF.

The J gene is TRBJ2-2, the V gene TRBV7-8; 11 nucleotides line up with TRBD2. CDR1 is SGHVS, CDR2 FQNEAQ, per germline. The CDR3 totals 18 residues. After removal of 1 base from V and 7 bases from J, the junction contained 11 bases not matched to a gene. For the CDR3, the DNA is TGTGCCAGCAGCTTAGATAGCGGGGGGGCCGGGATTGGCGGGGAGCTGTTTTTT. It translates to CASSLDSGGAGIGGELFF.

The chain carries TRBV6-4 and TRBJ2-1; TRBD2 matches at 13 bases. The V gene end was trimmed by 0 bases and the J gene end by 3 bases; junction bases not matched to a gene: 2. The CDR3 sequence is 17 residues long. Germline V CDR1 and CDR2: MRHNA, SNTAGT. The CDR3 bases are TGTGCCAGCAGTGACTCGGGGACTAGCGGGAACTACAATGAGCAGTTCTTC. Protein: CASSDSGTSGNYNEQFF.

The V call is TRBV5-6, the J call TRBJ2-7; the D gene is possibly TRBD2 (6 bases). V lost 0 bases, J lost 2 bases, and 12 bases lay in between. Per the germline V gene, CDR1 is SGHDT and CDR2 is YYEEEE. The CDR3 contains 15 residues. CDR3 in amino acids: CASSLGGGGAYEQYF. CDR3 nucleotides: TGTGCCAGCAGCTTGGGGGGAGGAGGCGCCTACGAGCAGTACTTC.

This clone has just one count. The chain joins TRBV6-2 or TRBV6-3 to TRBJ1-5; D possibly corresponds to TRBD1 (5 bases). Germline CDR1 is MNHEY and CDR2 is SVGEGT. V lost 0 bases and J 6 bases, leaving 12 bases between the germline ends. The CDR3 totals 15 residues. CDR3 sequence: CASSYSVRGGQPQHF. The DNA for the CDR3 is TGTGCCAGCAGTTACTCGGTTAGGGGTGGTCAGCCCCAGCATTTT.

V usage is TRBV7-2 and J usage is TRBJ2-3; 13 bases match TRBD2. Germline V gene data show CDR1 as SGHTA and CDR2 as FQGNSA. Trimming removed 5 bases from V and 4 bases from J; junction bases left unmatched: 12. The CDR3 has 18 residues. The CDR3 DNA reads TGTGCCAGCAGCCGTGACAGGGCTGGGACTAGCGGGGCAGATACGCAGTATTTT. Its protein is CASSRDRAGTSGADTQYF.

The chain couples TRBV29-1 to TRBJ1-1; D possibly corresponds to TRBD1 (5 bases). The CDR3 consists of 13 residues. CDR1 and CDR2 from the germline V gene are SQVTM and ANQGSEA. The germline V and J ends were trimmed by 2 bases and 11 bases, with 18 bases remaining between them. The CDR3 protein is CSVETLRGREAFF. CDR3 in DNA: TGCAGCGTTGAAACCCTCCGGGGGAGGGAGGCTTTCTTT.

V and J are TRBV19 and TRBJ2-7; D is ambiguous. Looked up from germline, CDR1 is LNHDA and CDR2 is SQIVND (reference sequence). The CDR3 is 15 residues long. V lost 2 bases to trimming and J lost 0 bases, with 11 bases between them. CDR3 residues: CASSITGGSSYEQYF. In nucleotides, the CDR3 is TGTGCCAGTAGTATAACCGGCGGAAGCTCCTACGAGCAGTACTTC.

The chain joins TRBV3-1 (or the pseudogene TRBV3-2) to TRBJ2-3; 15 bases are a match to TRBD2. The CDR3 consists of 17 residues. V dropped 4 bases and J dropped 1; count of bases not matched to a gene: 3. Germline CDR1 and CDR2: LGHDT and YNNKEL (reference sequence). The chain's CDR3 is CASSRRTSGRGTDTQYF. In DNA, the CDR3 is TGTGCCAGCAGCCGCCGGACTAGCGGGAGGGGCACAGATACGCAGTATTTT.

This clone showed up just once. V is TRBV6-5 and J is TRBJ1-5; D gene unclear. This CDR3 has 14 amino acids. V dropped 2 bases and J dropped 6 bases, with 11 bases sitting between them. CDR1 and CDR2 (germline): MNHEY, SVGAGI. Here the CDR3 DNA reads TGTGCCAGCAGTTACGCGGGAGGGAGTCAGCCCCAGCATTTT. Translated, it gives CASSYAGGSQPQHF.